The 22 T cell receptor beta chains below come from one sample, sequenced in a study of blood T cell repertoires in COVID-19. The repertoire was sequenced with immunoSEQ multiplex PCR; TCRdb's copy has only in-frame clones and lacks some. This sample has 90,000 to 150,000 clones, with 80% to 90% found just once. The sequencing sample was made of peripheral blood. The receptor set was obtained from a man between 65 and 85 years old with active or convalescent COVID-19.

This sequence joins TRBV27 and TRBJ2-7; 11 bases map to TRBD1. Losses at the gene ends were 2 bases for V and 2 bases for J; bases not matched to a gene: 8. The CDR3 is 17 amino acids. Germline V gene sequence: CDR1 MNHEY, CDR2 SMNVEV (reference sequence). The CDR3 DNA follows: TGTGCCAGCAGTTTAGTGGGACAGGGGGTAAACCCCTACGAGCAGTACTTC. Translation: CASSLVGQGVNPYEQYF.

J is TRBJ2-3 and V is TRBV7-9; no definite D call. CDR3 length: 14 residues. The V end was cut by 5 bases, the J end by 4 bases, with 13 bases between. CDR1 and CDR2 (germline): SEHNR, FQNEAQ (reference sequence). CDR3 region: CASSQRSKADTQYF. The DNA for the CDR3 is TGTGCCAGCAGCCAGAGGAGCAAAGCAGATACGCAGTATTTT.

The chain recombines TRBV6-5 with TRBJ2-7; D perhaps matches TRBD1 (7 bases). With 0 bases removed from V and 4 bases from J, the gap between germline ends came to 10 bases. CDR3 length: 14 amino acids. Germline CDR1 is MNHEY and CDR2 is SVGAGI. This chain's CDR3 is CASSYSPGGYEQYF. Here the CDR3 DNA reads TGTGCCAGCAGTTACTCACCAGGGGGGTACGAGCAGTACTTC.

The J gene is TRBJ2-7, the V gene TRBV27, with 8 bases matching TRBD1. Trimming removed 5 bases from V and 3 bases from J; junction bases left unmatched: 6. Germline loops: CDR1 MNHEY, CDR2 SMNVEV (reference sequence). CDR3 length equals 14 residues. CDR3 residues: CASSPDRALYEQYF. The CDR3 nucleotides read TGTGCCAGCAGTCCGGACAGGGCCCTCTACGAGCAGTACTTC.

This chain links TRBV7-9 with TRBJ2-5; 7 positions match TRBD1. This CDR3 spans 14 amino acids. The trim removed 5 bases at V and 1 base at J, leaving 4 bases unmatched. CDR1 and CDR2 (germline): SEHNR, FQNEAQ (reference sequence). In nucleotides, the CDR3 is TGTGCCAGCAGCACGTACAGGGGCCAAGAGACCCAGTACTTC. Translating it yields CASSTYRGQETQYF.

The chain has TRBV19 and TRBJ1-5; D is unresolved. CDR1 and CDR2 (germline): LNHDA, SQIVND (reference sequence). V gave up 3 bases and J gave up 2 bases, with 8 bases separating them. The CDR3 has 14 residues. The CDR3: CASSIREGNQPQHF. The CDR3 region has the DNA TGTGCCAGTAGTATTCGGGAGGGCAATCAGCCCCAGCATTTT.

CDR3 DNA sequence: TGTGCCAGCAGTTTAATGGCGGGAGGGCCTTATTTT. Its translation: CASSLMAGGPYF. The V call is TRBV28, the J call TRBJ2-3; 9 positions agree with TRBD2. Germline lookup yields CDR1 MDHEN and CDR2 SYDVKM. The CDR3 has 12 amino acids. The ends lost 2 bases at V and 15 bases at J; junction bases unmatched: 6.

This chain connects TRBV3-1 (or the pseudogene TRBV3-2) to TRBJ1-6; D may be TRBD1 (6 bases). The CDR3 consists of 14 residues. The germline CDR1 and CDR2 sequences are LGHDT and YNNKEL (reference sequence). V was cut by 1 base and J by 9 bases, with 10 bases left in between. The CDR3 is CASSQGQGSSPLHF. CDR3 DNA sequence: TGTGCCAGCAGCCAAGGGCAGGGGAGTTCACCCCTCCACTTT.

The chain uses TRBV5-1 and TRBJ2-7; D possibly corresponds to TRBD2 (5 bases). This CDR3 has 15 amino acids. V was clipped by 10 bases and J by 2 bases, with 22 bases between them. Germline-derived CDR1 and CDR2 are SGHRS and YFSETQ. CDR3 amino acids: CASHRVGSGPYEQYF. As DNA, the CDR3 is TGCGCCTCTCACCGGGTGGGAAGCGGTCCCTACGAGCAGTACTTC. The complete variable domain, with remaining parts taken from reference TRBV5-1 and TRBJ2-7, reads KAGVTQTPRYLIKTRGQQVTLSCSPISGHRSVSWYQQTPGQGLQFLFEYFSETQRNKGNFPGRFSGRQFSNSRSEMNVSTLELGDSALYLCASHRVGSGPYEQYFGPGTRLTVT.

The chain combines TRBV20-1 with TRBJ2-7, with D possibly TRBD2 on 6 matching bases. This CDR3 spans 15 amino acids. V gave up 3 bases and J gave up 5 bases, with 20 bases separating them. CDR1 is DFQATT and CDR2 is SNEGSKA in the germline V gene (reference sequence). Here the CDR3 DNA reads TGCAGTGCTAGTGGTGGCGGGGCCGAAATCCACGAGCAGTACTTC. Encoded protein: CSASGGGAEIHEQYF.

The CDR3 is CATSGELGLAGDNEQFF. Written as DNA, the CDR3 is TGTGCCACCAGCGGTGAGTTAGGACTAGCGGGTGACAATGAGCAGTTCTTC. J is TRBJ2-1 and V is TRBV15; 11 bases are shared with TRBD2. V lost 5 bases, J lost 5 bases, and 11 bases stayed unmatched. This CDR3 spans 17 amino acids. Germline lookup yields CDR1 LNHNV and CDR2 YYDKDF (reference sequence). The variable domain in full, completed from reference TRBV15 and TRBJ2-1, reads DAMVIQNPRYQVTQFGKPVTLSCSQTLNHNVMYWYQQKSSQAPKLLFHYYDKDFNNEADTPDNFQSRRPNTSFCFLDIRSPGLGDTAMYLCATSGELGLAGDNEQFFGPGTRLTVL.

The chain carries TRBV15 and TRBJ2-3; 8 nucleotides line up with TRBD1. CDR1 is LNHNV, CDR2 YYDKDF, per germline (reference sequence). J was trimmed by 2 bases and V by 1 base; bases with no gene match: 5. CDR3 length: 16 residues. Here the CDR3 reads CATSRGRTGNTDTQYF. CDR3 bases: TGTGCCACCAGCAGAGGCAGGACAGGGAACACAGATACGCAGTATTTT.

The chain is built from TRBV28 and TRBJ2-1; 10 bases align to TRBD2. Germline V CDR1 and CDR2: MDHEN, SYDVKM. V shed 5 bases and J 6 bases; nucleotides not matched to a gene: 10. The CDR3 totals 16 residues. CDR3 residues: CASSPYLSGRSNEQFF. CDR3 nucleotides: TGTGCCAGCAGTCCTTACCTTAGCGGGAGGAGCAATGAGCAGTTCTTC.

J is TRBJ1-5 and V is TRBV4-1; 8 bases fit TRBD1. CDR3 length equals 15 residues. V gave up 3 bases and J gave up 1 base; unmatched junction bases: 2. In germline, CDR1 is MGHRA, CDR2 YSYEKL. The CDR3 nucleotides are TGCGCCAGCAGCCAGGGGGACAGGAGCAATCAGCCCCAGCATTTT. Its translation is CASSQGDRSNQPQHF.

The genes are TRBV4-1 and TRBJ2-7; the match to TRBD2 covers 11 bases. This CDR3 is 15 amino acids long. Trimming took 7 bases from V and 5 from J; bases not matched to a gene: 10. Germline V gene lookup returns CDR1 MGHRA and CDR2 YSYEKL. CDR3 in amino acids: CASKYSGRARDEQYF. CDR3 DNA: TGCGCCAGCAAATATAGCGGGAGGGCGAGAGACGAGCAGTACTTC.

This chain links TRBV11-2 with TRBJ2-3, with TRBD2 matching 14 bases. Per germline, CDR1 SGHAT and CDR2 FQNNGV. The CDR3 extends over 19 amino acids. V lost 4 bases to trimming and J lost 1 base; unmatched junction nucleotides: 10. The CDR3 region is CASSSTSGRGGGRTDTQYF. Written as DNA, the CDR3 is TGTGCCAGCAGCTCGACTAGCGGGAGGGGCGGTGGACGCACAGATACGCAGTATTTT.

The chain recombines TRBV30 with TRBJ1-1, with D hard to call. Looked up from germline, CDR1 is GTSNPN and CDR2 is SVGIG (reference sequence). Between the trimmed V and J ends, which lost 3 bases and 1 base, there was a span of 6 bases. This CDR3 is built from 12 residues. Here the CDR3 reads CAWRFRNTEAFF. The CDR3 bases are TGTGCCTGGAGGTTCAGGAACACTGAAGCTTTCTTT.

The J gene is TRBJ2-4, the V gene TRBV3-1 (or the pseudogene TRBV3-2); the D gene is possibly TRBD2 (5 bases). V lost 0 bases and J lost 0, with 12 bases in between. The CDR3 extends over 17 amino acids. Germline CDR1 and CDR2: LGHDT and YNNKEL (reference sequence). The CDR3 region is CASSQDGVSGAKNIQYF. The CDR3 DNA follows: TGTGCCAGCAGCCAAGACGGAGTCAGCGGAGCCAAAAACATTCAGTACTTC.

The CDR3 loop reads CASSLSYGSEKLFF. CDR3 nucleotide sequence: TGTGCCAGCAGTTTATCTTACGGGAGCGAAAAACTGTTTTTT. This chain uses TRBV27 with TRBJ1-4; D call uncertain. The germline CDR1 and CDR2 sequences are MNHEY and SMNVEV (reference sequence). The CDR3 totals 14 residues. V gave up 0 bases and J gave up 8 bases, with 10 bases separating them.

The chain carries TRBV3-1 (or the pseudogene TRBV3-2) and TRBJ2-3; D gene uncertain. Germline loops: CDR1 LGHDT, CDR2 YNNKEL (reference sequence). Trimming pared 4 bases from V and 2 bases from J, leaving 7 bases between. This CDR3 spans 13 amino acids. The CDR3 spells CASSRQDTDTQYF. CDR3 sequence (DNA): TGTGCCAGCAGCCGGCAGGACACAGATACGCAGTATTTT.

The CDR3: CASSLVGGTEAFF. The CDR3 DNA sequence: TGTGCCAGCAGCTTAGTGGGGGGGACTGAAGCTTTCTTT. This chain links TRBV11-2 with TRBJ1-1; tentatively, D is TRBD1 (5 bases). This CDR3 is built from 13 residues. Between the trimmed V and J ends, which lost 1 base and 5 bases, there was a span of 8 bases. Per the germline V gene, CDR1 is SGHAT and CDR2 is FQNNGV. Based on the CDR3 plus reference TRBV11-2 and TRBJ1-1, the full variable domain is EAGVAQSPRYKIIEKRQSVAFWCNPISGHATLYWYQQILGQGPKLLIQFQNNGVVDDSQLPKDRFSAERLKGVDSTLKIQPAKLEDSAVYLCASSLVGGTEAFFGQGTRLTVV.

This sequence joins TRBV27 and TRBJ1-5; tentatively, D is TRBD1 (6 bases). Germline loops: CDR1 MNHEY, CDR2 SMNVEV (reference sequence). The ends were cut back, 2 bases at V and 2 bases at J, with 13 bases in the middle. The CDR3 length is 16 residues. This chain's CDR3 is CASSLRDTRGNQPQHF. The CDR3 nucleotides read TGTGCCAGCAGTTTACGGGACACTCGGGGCAATCAGCCCCAGCATTTT.